This T cell receptor (beta chain) came from a study of blood T cells in healthy people across ages. Study observations and caveats: Diversity was estimated from one million T cells, and these estimates were considered underestimates. Whereas aged donors had fewer naive CD4+ cells, long-lived donors had more of them and higher diversity.

Every donor contributed around 10 milliliters of peripheral blood by blood draw. It was with a sample-barcoded 5' primer and a J-beta primer mix that a second PCR of roughly 7 to 12 cycles was run. Through a template-switch adaptor with 12 random nucleotides, each cDNA molecule received a tag. TCRdb reanalysed the 5' RACE reads using MiXCR and keeps one entry per CDR3 protein. Among approximately 2,000,000 distinct CDR3 sequences listed, 35% to 50% were seen once. In germline, CDR1 is SGHTA, CDR2 FQGNSA. V was shortened by 5 bases and J by 0 bases, with 5 bases between the two germline ends. The CDR3 extends over 14 amino acids. Comment on this clonotype: Its matching antigen is unknown.

The rearrangement links TRBV7-2 to TRBJ2-6; D not certain. The sequenced material came from blood. This receptor was obtained from a human donor in good health. The CDR3 sequence is CASSTISGANVLTF. CDR3 coding DNA: TGTGCCAGCAGCACAATCTCTGGGGCCAACGTCCTGACTTTC. The full variable domain, its missing parts supplied by reference TRBV7-2 and TRBJ2-6, is GAGVSQSPSNKVTEKGKDVELRCDPISGHTALYWYRQSLGQGLEFLIYFQGNSAPDKSGLPSDRFSAERTGGSVSTLTIQRTQQEDSAVYLCASSTISGANVLTFGAGSRLTVL.